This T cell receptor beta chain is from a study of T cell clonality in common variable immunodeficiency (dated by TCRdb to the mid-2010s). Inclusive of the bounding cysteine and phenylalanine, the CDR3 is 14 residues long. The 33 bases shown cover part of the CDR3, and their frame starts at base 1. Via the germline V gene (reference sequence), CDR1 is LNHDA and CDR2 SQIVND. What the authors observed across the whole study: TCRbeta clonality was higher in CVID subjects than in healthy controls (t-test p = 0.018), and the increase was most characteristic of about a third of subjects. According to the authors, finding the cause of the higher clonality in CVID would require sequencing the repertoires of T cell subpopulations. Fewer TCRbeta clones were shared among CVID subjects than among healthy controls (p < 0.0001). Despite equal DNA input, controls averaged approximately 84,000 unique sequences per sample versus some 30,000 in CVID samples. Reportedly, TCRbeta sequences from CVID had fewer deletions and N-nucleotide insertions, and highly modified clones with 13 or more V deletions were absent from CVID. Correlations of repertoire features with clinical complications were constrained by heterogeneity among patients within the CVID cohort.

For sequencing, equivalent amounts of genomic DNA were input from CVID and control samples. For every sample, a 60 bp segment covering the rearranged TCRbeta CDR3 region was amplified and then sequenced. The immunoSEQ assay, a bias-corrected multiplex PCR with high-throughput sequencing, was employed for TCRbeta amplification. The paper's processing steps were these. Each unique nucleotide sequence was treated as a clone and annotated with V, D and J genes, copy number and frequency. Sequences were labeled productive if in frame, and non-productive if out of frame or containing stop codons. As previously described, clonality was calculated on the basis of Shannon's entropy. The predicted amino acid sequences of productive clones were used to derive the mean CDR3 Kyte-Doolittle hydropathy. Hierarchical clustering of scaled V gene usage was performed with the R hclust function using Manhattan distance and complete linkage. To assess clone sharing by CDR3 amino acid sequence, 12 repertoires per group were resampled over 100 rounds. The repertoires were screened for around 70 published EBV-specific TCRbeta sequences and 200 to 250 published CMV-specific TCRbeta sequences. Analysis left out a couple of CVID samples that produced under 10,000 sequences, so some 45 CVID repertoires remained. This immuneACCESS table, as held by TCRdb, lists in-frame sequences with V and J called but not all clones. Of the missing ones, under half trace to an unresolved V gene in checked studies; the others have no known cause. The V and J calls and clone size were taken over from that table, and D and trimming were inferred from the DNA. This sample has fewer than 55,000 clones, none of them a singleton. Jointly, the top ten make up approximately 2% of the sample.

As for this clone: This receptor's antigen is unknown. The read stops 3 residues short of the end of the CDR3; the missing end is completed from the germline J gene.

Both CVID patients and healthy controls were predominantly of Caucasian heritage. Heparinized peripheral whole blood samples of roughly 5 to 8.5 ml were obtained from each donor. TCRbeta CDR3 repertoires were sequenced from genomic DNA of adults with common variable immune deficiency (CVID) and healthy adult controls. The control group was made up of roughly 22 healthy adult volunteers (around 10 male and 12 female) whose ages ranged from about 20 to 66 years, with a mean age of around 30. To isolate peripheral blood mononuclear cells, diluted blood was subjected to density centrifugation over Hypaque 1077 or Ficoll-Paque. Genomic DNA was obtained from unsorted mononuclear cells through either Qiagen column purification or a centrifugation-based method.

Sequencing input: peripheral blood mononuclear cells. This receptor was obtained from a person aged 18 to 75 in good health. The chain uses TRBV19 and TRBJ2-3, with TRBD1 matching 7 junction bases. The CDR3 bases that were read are TGTGCCAGTAGTTTTGGGACAGAGCGTCAGCCG. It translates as CASSFGTERQP. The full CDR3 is CASSFGTERQPQYF.